Each of the 3 T cell receptor beta chains below was sequenced from the same sample in a study of response to subunit inactivated influenza vaccine. TCRdb re-analysed the RT-PCR reads in MiXCR, keeping a single row per CDR3 protein. Of around 530,000 distinct CDR3 sequences in the sample, about 11% are singletons; the top ten hold roughly 10%. The sample consisted of PBMCs from blood, taken on the day of vaccination. The receptors were sampled from a man aged 50-59 years who received an inactivated influenza vaccine.

The genes are TRBV20-1 and TRBJ2-2; 7 bases agree with TRBD2. V dropped 3 bases and J dropped 1; count of bases not matched to a gene: 5. CDR1 is DFQATT, CDR2 SNEGSKA, per germline (reference sequence). This CDR3 region has 15 residues. CDR3 sequence (DNA): TGCAGTGCTAGTGGCGGGAGCGGGAACACCGGGGAGCTGTTTTTT. This gives the protein CSASGGSGNTGELFF.

A few counts support this clonotype. CDR3 nucleotides: TGTGCCAGCAGTTGGACTATGGCGGCTGAAGCTTTCTTT. Translation: CASSWTMAAEAFF. This chain uses TRBV28 with TRBJ1-1; D ambiguous. This CDR3 is built from 13 residues. Per the germline V gene, CDR1 is MDHEN and CDR2 is SYDVKM. The V gene lost 4 bases and the J gene lost 6 bases, with 12 bases spanning the gap.

The chain joins TRBV5-1 to TRBJ2-1, with D possibly being TRBD2 (5 bases). There are 12 residues in the CDR3. The germline V and J ends were trimmed by 3 bases and 8 bases, with 9 bases remaining between them. The germline V gene encodes CDR1 SGHRS and CDR2 YFSETQ. The CDR3 nucleotides read TGCGCCAGCAGCTCGGAGGTCTATGAGCAGTTCTTC. Translated, it gives CASSSEVYEQFF.